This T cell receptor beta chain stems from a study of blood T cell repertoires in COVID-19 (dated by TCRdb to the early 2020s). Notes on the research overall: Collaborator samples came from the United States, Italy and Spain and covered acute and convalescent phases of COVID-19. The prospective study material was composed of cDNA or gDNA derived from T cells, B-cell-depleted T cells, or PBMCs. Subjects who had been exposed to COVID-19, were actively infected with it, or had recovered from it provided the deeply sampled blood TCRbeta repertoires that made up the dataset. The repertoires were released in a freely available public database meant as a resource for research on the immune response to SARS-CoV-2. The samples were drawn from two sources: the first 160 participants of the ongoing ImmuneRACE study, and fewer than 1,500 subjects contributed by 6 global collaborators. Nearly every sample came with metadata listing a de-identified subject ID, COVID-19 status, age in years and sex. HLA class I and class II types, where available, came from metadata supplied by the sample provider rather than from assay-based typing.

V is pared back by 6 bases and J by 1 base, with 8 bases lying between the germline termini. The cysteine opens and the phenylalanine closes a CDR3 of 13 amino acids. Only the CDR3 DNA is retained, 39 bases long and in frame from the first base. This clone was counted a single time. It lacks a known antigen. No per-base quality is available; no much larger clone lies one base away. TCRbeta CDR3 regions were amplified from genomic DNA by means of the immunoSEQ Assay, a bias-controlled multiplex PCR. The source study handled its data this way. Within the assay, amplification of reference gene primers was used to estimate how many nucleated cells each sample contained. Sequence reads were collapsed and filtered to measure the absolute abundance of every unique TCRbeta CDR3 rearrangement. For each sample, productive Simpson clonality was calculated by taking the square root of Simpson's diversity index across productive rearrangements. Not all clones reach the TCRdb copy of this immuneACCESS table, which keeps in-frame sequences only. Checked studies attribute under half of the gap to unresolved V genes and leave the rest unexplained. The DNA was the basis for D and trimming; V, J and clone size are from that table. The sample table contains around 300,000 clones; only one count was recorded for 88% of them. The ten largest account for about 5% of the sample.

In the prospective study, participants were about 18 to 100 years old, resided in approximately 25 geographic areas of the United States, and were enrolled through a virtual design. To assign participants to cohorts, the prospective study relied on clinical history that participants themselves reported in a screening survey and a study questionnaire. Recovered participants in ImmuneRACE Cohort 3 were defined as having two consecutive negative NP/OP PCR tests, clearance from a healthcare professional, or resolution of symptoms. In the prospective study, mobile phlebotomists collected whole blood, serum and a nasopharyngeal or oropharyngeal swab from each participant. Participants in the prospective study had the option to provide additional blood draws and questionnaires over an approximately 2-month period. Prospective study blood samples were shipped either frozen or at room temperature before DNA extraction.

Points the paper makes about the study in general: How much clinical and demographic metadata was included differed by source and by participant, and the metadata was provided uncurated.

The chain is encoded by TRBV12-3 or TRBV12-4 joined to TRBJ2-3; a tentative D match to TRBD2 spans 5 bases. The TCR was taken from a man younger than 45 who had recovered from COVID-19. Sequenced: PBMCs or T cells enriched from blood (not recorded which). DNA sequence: TGTGCCAGCAGACTTAGCGGCACAGATACGCAGTATTTT. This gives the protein CASRLSGTDTQYF.